This T cell receptor (beta chain) was recorded in a study of radiotherapy plus CTLA-4 blockade in lung cancer. Study-wide results and caveats: TCR clones originating in tumors grew in number in blood after radiotherapy plus ipilimumab. The best predictor of response was reported to be early blood T cell clone dynamics, with interferon-beta.

Germline V gives CDR1 SNHLY, CDR2 FYNNEI. The CDR3 is 15 residues long. V was pared by 6 bases and J by 5 bases, with 16 bases between. The method was immunoSEQ multiplex PCR; TCRdb's version includes in-frame clones alone and lacks a portion of them. There are about 62,000 clones in the sample; 65% to 85% occur only once, and around 2.8% lies in the top ten. On this clone: No antigen is known for it.

The chain employs TRBV2 and TRBJ1-4; a weak D match, TRBD1 (5 bases). The sequence derives from a human donor with non-small cell lung cancer who had a complete response to radiotherapy plus ipilimumab. The input for sequencing was peripheral blood, taken from a patient treated with radiotherapy plus ipilimumab. The CDR3 here is CASRGTQVLNEKLFF. CDR3 in DNA: TGTGCCAGCAGGGGAACACAGGTTTTAAATGAAAAACTGTTTTTT.